The next 17 T cell receptor beta chains were all read from a single sample in a study of T cell responses to AZD1222 COVID-19 vaccine (dated by TCRdb to the early 2020s). Receptors were amplified or captured by the immunoSEQ multiplex PCR assay. TCRdb carries this immuneACCESS record with in-frame sequences only. Its versions omit some clonotypes, under half of them owing to an unresolved V gene in the studies checked, with the rest unexplained. The sample yields about 120,000 clones; roughly 88% were counted once. The ten largest clonotypes hold 3% to 4% of the sample. The sample's time point, from its label and the paper: baseline before first vaccination. Sequenced here: peripheral blood, sampled on day 0 of AZD1222 vaccination. Every receptor here comes from an adult in good health.

J is TRBJ1-6 and V is TRBV5-6; D remains unclear. CDR1 is SGHDT and CDR2 is YYEEEE in the germline V gene. This CDR3 has 14 amino acids. Trimming cost V 6 bases and J 7 bases, with 14 bases left between them. This chain's CDR3 is CASTIIPGNSPLHF. The CDR3 DNA follows: TGTGCCAGCACCATTATCCCTGGAAATTCACCCCTCCACTTT.

The chain recombines TRBV19 with TRBJ1-2; D is perhaps TRBD1 (6 bases). The ends were cut back, 2 bases at V and 3 bases at J, with 16 bases in the middle. CDR1 and CDR2 from the germline V gene are LNHDA and SQIVND (reference sequence). The CDR3 is made up of 16 amino acids. The CDR3 bases are TGTGCCAGTAGTATACCCGTGGGAGGGGGTTACTATGGCTACACCTTC. Protein product: CASSIPVGGGYYGYTF.

The CDR3 sequence is CASSILPGHRTDTQYF. The CDR3 bases are TGTGCCAGCAGCATCCTCCCGGGGCATCGGACAGATACGCAGTATTTT. This sequence joins TRBV2 and TRBJ2-3; D may be TRBD1 or TRBD2 (5 bases each). Germline-derived CDR1 and CDR2 are SNHLY and FYNNEI. The ends were cut back, 6 bases at V and 3 bases at J, with 19 bases in the middle. CDR3 size: 16 residues.

J is TRBJ1-1 and V is TRBV27; unclear D gene. Germline V gene data show CDR1 as MNHEY and CDR2 as SMNVEV (reference sequence). The ends were cut back, 3 bases at V and 3 bases at J, with 8 bases in the middle. The CDR3 has 13 amino acids. This CDR3 is CASSFMRHTEAFF. CDR3 nucleotides: TGTGCCAGCAGTTTTATGAGGCACACTGAAGCTTTCTTT.

V and J are TRBV12-5 and TRBJ2-1; D gene uncertain. Per the germline V gene, CDR1 is LGHNT and CDR2 is FRNRAP. V was cut by 10 bases and J by 6 bases, with 10 bases left in between. The CDR3 runs 11 residues. The CDR3 sequence is CATSSSNEQFF. CDR3 nucleotide sequence: TGTGCTACCTCCTCATCCAATGAGCAGTTCTTC. Drawing the rest from reference TRBV12-5 and TRBJ2-1, the complete variable domain is DARVTQTPRHKVTEMGQEVTMRCQPILGHNTVFWYRQTMMQGLELLAYFRNRAPLDDSGMPKDRFSAEMPDATLATLKIQPSEPRDSAVYFCATSSSNEQFFGPGTRLTVL.

The chain couples TRBV10-2 to TRBJ2-1; 12 bases are a match to TRBD2. Germline trimming cut 4 bases from V and 0 bases from J; bases unmatched to any gene: 7. CDR1 is WSHSY, CDR2 SAAADI, per germline. The CDR3 extends over 18 amino acids. DNA for the CDR3: TGCGCCAGCAGTGTTCCTAGCGGGGGGGTCAGCTCCTACAATGAGCAGTTCTTC. Translated, it gives CASSVPSGGVSSYNEQFF.

V usage is TRBV13 and J usage is TRBJ2-7, with TRBD2 identical over 12 bases. V lost 5 bases and J lost 7; bases outside the gene matches: 6. CDR1 is PRHDT, CDR2 FYEKMQ, per germline (reference sequence). The CDR3 totals 14 residues. The CDR3 reads CASSPPLAGGEQYF. CDR3 in DNA: TGTGCCAGCAGCCCACCACTAGCGGGGGGTGAGCAGTACTTC. The full variable domain, in which reference TRBV13 and TRBJ2-7 provide the parts outside the CDR3, is AAGVIQSPRHLIKEKRETATLKCYPIPRHDTVYWYQQGPGQDPQFLISFYEKMQSDKGSIPDRFSAQQFSDYHSELNMSSLELGDSALYFCASSPPLAGGEQYFGPGTRLTVT.

This clone appeared many times. The chain uses TRBV6-2 or TRBV6-3 and TRBJ1-1, with D unclear. Trimming removed 2 bases from V and 1 base from J, with 5 bases in between. Germline V CDR1 and CDR2: MNHEY, SVGEGT. The CDR3 loop spans 13 amino acids. The CDR3 protein is CASSYGENTEAFF. In nucleotides, the CDR3 is TGTGCCAGCAGTTACGGGGAGAACACTGAAGCTTTCTTT.

The J gene is TRBJ1-2, the V gene TRBV6-5, with 7 bases that match TRBD1. The length of the CDR3 is 14 residues. Unmatched junction bases numbered 10, after V lost 4 bases and J lost 8 bases. Germline CDR1 and CDR2: MNHEY and SVGAGI. The CDR3 reads CASSLRTGPLGYTF. The CDR3 DNA is TGTGCCAGCAGTTTAAGGACAGGACCTCTGGGCTACACCTTC.

This clone appeared a single time. V gene TRBV5-1 combines with J gene TRBJ2-2; tentatively, D is TRBD1 (5 bases). The CDR3 loop spans 14 amino acids. Germline lookup yields CDR1 SGHRS and CDR2 YFSETQ. The V and J ends lost 1 base and 5 bases respectively, with 9 bases between them. For the CDR3, the DNA is TGCGCCAGCAGCTTGCCAGGGCGGACCGGGGAGCTGTTTTTT. Translation: CASSLPGRTGELFF.

The chain combines TRBV18 with TRBJ1-2, with a possible D match to TRBD1 (6 bases). Trimming removed 6 bases at V and 7 bases at J, with 18 bases between. Germline V gene data show CDR1 as KGHSH and CDR2 as LQKENI. The CDR3 covers 14 residues. The CDR3 sequence: CASSSSQGRVGYTF. CDR3 bases: TGTGCCAGCTCTTCCTCTCAGGGGCGCGTTGGCTACACCTTC.

CDR3 protein: CASSLTRNTEAFF. CDR3 in DNA: TGTGCCAGCAGTCTGACACGGAACACTGAAGCTTTCTTT. The chain employs TRBV6-5 and TRBJ1-1; D ambiguous. Germline V gene sequence: CDR1 MNHEY, CDR2 SVGAGI. This CDR3 has 13 amino acids. V lost 5 bases and J lost 1, with 8 bases in between.

The chain carries TRBV5-4 and TRBJ1-1; D is undetermined. The V gene lost 0 bases and the J gene lost 2 bases, with 11 bases spanning the gap. Germline assignment: CDR1 SGHNT and CDR2 YYREEE (reference sequence). The CDR3 is made up of 15 amino acids. The CDR3 DNA reads as TGTGCCAGCAGCTTGGTAGGGCGGGGTAACACTGAAGCTTTCTTT. It yields the protein CASSLVGRGNTEAFF. Full variable domain (rest looked up from reference TRBV5-4 and TRBJ1-1): ETGVTQSPTHLIKTRGQQVTLRCSSQSGHNTVSWYQQALGQGPQFIFQYYREEENGRGNFPPRFSGLQFPNYSSELNVNALELDDSALYLCASSLVGRGNTEAFFGQGTRLTVV.

The genes are TRBV5-8 and TRBJ1-4, with 7 bases matching TRBD1. This CDR3 spans 17 amino acids. Germline loops: CDR1 SGHTS, CDR2 YDEGEE. The junction had 8 bases not matched to a gene; V was cut back by 0 bases and J by 3 bases. This CDR3 is CASSLGAQGGSNEKLFF. The CDR3 coding sequence is TGTGCCAGCAGCTTGGGCGCGCAGGGGGGATCTAATGAAAAACTGTTTTTT. The full variable domain, completed using reference TRBV5-8 and TRBJ1-4, is EAGVTQSPTHLIKTRGQQATLRCSPISGHTSVYWYQQALGLGLQFLLWYDEGEERNRGNFPPRFSGRQFPNYSSELNVNALELEDSALYLCASSLGAQGGSNEKLFFGSGTQLSVL.

The V call is TRBV7-2, the J call TRBJ1-5; unclear D gene. Germline lookup yields CDR1 SGHTA and CDR2 FQGNSA. V lost 5 bases and J lost 7, with 12 bases in between. The CDR3 contains 13 residues. CDR3 protein: CASSPGHGQPQHF. For the CDR3, the DNA is TGTGCCAGCAGCCCAGGCCATGGGCAGCCCCAGCATTTT.

The J gene is TRBJ1-2, the V gene TRBV4-1; a weak D match, TRBD1 (6 bases). CDR1 and CDR2 from the germline V gene are MGHRA and YSYEKL. Trimming left V 4 bases short and J 4 bases short, with 16 bases between. This CDR3 is built from 15 residues. CDR3 residues: CASSPQTGDFYGYTF. The CDR3 DNA reads TGCGCCAGCAGCCCACAGACAGGAGACTTCTATGGCTACACCTTC.

The chain is built from TRBV6-5 and TRBJ2-5; the D is unclear. This CDR3 spans 12 amino acids. V was pared by 4 bases and J by 7 bases, with 10 bases between. CDR1 MNHEY and CDR2 SVGAGI come from the germline V gene. The CDR3 loop reads CASSWSGGTQYF. The CDR3 DNA is TGTGCCAGCAGTTGGTCCGGCGGGACCCAGTACTTC.